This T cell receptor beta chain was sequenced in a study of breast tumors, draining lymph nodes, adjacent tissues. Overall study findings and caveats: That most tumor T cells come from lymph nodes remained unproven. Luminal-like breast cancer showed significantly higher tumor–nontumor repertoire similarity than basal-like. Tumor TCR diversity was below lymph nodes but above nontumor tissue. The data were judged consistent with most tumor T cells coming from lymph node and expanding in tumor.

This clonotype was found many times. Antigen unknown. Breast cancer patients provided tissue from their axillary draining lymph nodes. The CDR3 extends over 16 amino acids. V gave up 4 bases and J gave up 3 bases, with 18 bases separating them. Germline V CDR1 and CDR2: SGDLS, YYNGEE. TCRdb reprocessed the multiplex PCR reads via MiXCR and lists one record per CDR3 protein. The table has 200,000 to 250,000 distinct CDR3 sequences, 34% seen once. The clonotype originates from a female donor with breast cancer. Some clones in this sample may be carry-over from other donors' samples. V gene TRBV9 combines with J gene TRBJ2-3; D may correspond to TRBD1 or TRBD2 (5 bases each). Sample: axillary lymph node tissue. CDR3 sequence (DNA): TGTGCCAGCAGCCTCTTTTCAGGGAGAGGAACAGATACGCAGTATTTT. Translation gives CASSLFSGRGTDTQYF.